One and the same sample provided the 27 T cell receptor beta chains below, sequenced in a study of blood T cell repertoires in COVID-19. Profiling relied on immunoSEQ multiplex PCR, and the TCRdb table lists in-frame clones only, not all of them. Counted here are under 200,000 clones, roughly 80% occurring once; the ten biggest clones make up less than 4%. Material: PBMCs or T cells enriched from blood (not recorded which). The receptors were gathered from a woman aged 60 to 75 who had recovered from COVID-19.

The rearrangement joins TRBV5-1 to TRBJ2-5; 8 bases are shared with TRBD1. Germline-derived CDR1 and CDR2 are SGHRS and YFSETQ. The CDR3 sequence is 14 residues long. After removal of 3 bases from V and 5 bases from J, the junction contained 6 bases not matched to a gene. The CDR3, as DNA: TGCGCCAGCAGCTCCGTTACAGGGGGGGAGACCCAGTACTTC. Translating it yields CASSSVTGGETQYF.

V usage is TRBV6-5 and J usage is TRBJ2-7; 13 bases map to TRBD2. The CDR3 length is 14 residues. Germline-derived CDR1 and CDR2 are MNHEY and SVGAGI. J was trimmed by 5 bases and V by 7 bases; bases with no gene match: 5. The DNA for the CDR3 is TGTGCCAGCAAACTAGCGGGGGGGCGGCACGAGCAGTACTTC. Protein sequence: CASKLAGGRHEQYF.

The CDR3 sequence: CASSLAGTGGGYEQYF. The CDR3 DNA is TGTGCCAGCAGCTTAGCCGGGACAGGGGGCGGTTACGAGCAGTACTTC. This chain connects TRBV11-2 to TRBJ2-7, with 12 bases that match TRBD1. The germline V gene encodes CDR1 SGHAT and CDR2 FQNNGV. V shed 1 base and J 4 bases; nucleotides not matched to a gene: 5. CDR3 length equals 16 residues.

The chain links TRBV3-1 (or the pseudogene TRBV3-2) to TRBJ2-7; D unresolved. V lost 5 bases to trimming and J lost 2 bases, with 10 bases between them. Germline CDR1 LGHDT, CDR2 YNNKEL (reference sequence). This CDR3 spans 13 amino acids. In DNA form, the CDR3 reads TGTGCCAGCAGCTCTCCCGGTACCTACGAGCAGTACTTC. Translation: CASSSPGTYEQYF.

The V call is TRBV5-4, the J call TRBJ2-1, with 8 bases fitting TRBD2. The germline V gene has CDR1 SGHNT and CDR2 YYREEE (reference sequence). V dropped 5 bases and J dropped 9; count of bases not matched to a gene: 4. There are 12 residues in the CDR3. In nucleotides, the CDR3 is TGTGCCAGCAGTCGCGGGGGGAGTGAGCAGTTCTTC. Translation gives CASSRGGSEQFF.

CDR3 sequence reads: CASSIVRDRGVNTEAFF. CDR3 DNA: TGTGCCAGTAGTATAGTACGGGACAGAGGTGTTAACACTGAAGCTTTCTTT. The chain is built from TRBV19 and TRBJ1-1; 7 nucleotides match TRBD1. CDR3 length: 17 amino acids. With 1 base clipped from V and 2 bases from J, the junction kept 10 bases outside the gene matches. Germline V CDR1 and CDR2: LNHDA, SQIVND (reference sequence). The full variable domain, completed using reference TRBV19 and TRBJ1-1, is DGGITQSPKYLFRKEGQNVTLSCEQNLNHDAMYWYRQDPGQGLRLIYYSQIVNDFQKGDIAEGYSVSREKKESFPLTVTSAQKNPTAFYLCASSIVRDRGVNTEAFFGQGTRLTVV.

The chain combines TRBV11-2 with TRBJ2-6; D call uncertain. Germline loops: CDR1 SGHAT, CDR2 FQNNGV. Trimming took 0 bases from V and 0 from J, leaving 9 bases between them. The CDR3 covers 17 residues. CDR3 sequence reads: CASSLDSLSSGANVLTF. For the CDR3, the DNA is TGTGCCAGCAGCTTAGACAGTCTGTCCTCTGGGGCCAACGTCCTGACTTTC.

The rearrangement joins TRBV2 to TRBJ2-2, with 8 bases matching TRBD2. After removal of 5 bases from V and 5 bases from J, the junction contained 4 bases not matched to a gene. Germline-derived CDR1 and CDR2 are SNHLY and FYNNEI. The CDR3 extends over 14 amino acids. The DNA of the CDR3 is TGTGCCAGCAGTATGACTAGCGCTACCGGGGAGCTGTTTTTT. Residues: CASSMTSATGELFF.

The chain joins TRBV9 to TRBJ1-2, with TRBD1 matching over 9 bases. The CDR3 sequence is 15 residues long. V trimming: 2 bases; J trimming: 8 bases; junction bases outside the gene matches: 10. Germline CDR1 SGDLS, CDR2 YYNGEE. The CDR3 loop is CASSVGGQGHDGYTF. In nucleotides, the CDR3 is TGTGCCAGCAGCGTCGGCGGACAGGGGCATGACGGCTACACCTTC.

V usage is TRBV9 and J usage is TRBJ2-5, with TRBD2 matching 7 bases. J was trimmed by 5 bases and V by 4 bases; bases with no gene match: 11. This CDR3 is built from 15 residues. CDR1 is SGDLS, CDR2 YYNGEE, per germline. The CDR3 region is CASSPGGRGGETQYF. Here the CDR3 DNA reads TGTGCCAGCAGCCCGGGAGGACGGGGAGGGGAGACCCAGTACTTC.

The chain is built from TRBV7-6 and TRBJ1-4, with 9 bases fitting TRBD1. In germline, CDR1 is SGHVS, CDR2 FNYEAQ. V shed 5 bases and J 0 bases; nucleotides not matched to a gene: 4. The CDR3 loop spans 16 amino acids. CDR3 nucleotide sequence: TGTGCCAGCAGCCGTGGACAGGGGACAACTAATGAAAAACTGTTTTTT. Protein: CASSRGQGTTNEKLFF. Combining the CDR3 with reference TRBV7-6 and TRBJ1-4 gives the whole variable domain GAGVSQSPRYKVTKRGQDVALRCDPISGHVSLYWYRQALGQGPEFLTYFNYEAQQDKSGLPNDRFSAERPEGSISTLTIQRTEQRDSAMYRCASSRGQGTTNEKLFFGSGTQLSVL.

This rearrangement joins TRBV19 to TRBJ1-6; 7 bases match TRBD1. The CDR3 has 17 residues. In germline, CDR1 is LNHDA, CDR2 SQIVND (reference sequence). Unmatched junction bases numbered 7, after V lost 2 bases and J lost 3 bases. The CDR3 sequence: CASSILRDSNYNSPLHF. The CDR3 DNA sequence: TGTGCCAGTAGTATACTCCGGGACAGTAACTATAATTCACCCCTCCACTTT.

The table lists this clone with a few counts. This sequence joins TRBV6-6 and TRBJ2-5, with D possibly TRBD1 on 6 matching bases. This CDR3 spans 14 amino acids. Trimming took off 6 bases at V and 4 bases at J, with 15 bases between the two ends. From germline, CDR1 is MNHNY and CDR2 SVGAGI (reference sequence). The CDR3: CASRTGFGLETQYF. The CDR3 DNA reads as TGTGCCAGCAGAACAGGGTTTGGGTTAGAGACCCAGTACTTC.

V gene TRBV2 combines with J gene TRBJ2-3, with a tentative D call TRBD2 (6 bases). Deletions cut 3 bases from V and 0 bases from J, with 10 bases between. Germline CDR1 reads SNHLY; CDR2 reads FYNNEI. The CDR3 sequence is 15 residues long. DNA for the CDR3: TGTGCCAGCAGTGATGCGGGGTTCAGCACAGATACGCAGTATTTT. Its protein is CASSDAGFSTDTQYF.

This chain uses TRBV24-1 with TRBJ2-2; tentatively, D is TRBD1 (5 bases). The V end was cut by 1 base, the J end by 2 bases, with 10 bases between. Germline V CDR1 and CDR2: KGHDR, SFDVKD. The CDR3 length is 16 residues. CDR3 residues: CATSDFTGKNTGELFF. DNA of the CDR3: TGTGCCACCAGTGATTTTACAGGCAAAAACACCGGGGAGCTGTTTTTT.

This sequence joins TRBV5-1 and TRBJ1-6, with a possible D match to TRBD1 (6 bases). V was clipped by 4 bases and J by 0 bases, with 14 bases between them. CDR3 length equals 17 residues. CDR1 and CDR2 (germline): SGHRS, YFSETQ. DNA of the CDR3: TGCGCCAGCAGCCCAGACAGGCCCAGCTCCTATAATTCACCCCTCCACTTT. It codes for CASSPDRPSSYNSPLHF.

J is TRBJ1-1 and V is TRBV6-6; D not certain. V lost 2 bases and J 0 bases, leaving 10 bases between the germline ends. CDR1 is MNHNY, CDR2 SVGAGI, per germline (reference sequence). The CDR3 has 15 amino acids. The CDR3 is CASSYVAALNTEAFF. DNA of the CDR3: TGTGCCAGCAGTTACGTAGCGGCGTTGAACACTGAAGCTTTCTTT.

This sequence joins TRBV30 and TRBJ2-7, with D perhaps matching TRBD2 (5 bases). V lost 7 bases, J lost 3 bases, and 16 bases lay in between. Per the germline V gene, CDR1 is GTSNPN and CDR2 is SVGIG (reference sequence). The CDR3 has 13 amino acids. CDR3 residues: CASFRGNNYEQYF. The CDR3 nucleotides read TGTGCCTCCTTTCGGGGAAACAACTACGAGCAGTACTTC.

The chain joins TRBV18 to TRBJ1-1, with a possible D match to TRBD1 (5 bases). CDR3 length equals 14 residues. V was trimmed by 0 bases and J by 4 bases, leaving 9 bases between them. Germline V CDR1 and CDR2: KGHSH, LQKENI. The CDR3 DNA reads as TGTGCCAGCTCACCACCGGGACTAGGCACTGAAGCTTTCTTT. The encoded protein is CASSPPGLGTEAFF.

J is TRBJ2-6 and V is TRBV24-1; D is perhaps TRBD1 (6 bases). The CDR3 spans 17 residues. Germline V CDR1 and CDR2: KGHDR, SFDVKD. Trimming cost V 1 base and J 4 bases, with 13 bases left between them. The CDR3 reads CATSDFRKQGGANVLTF. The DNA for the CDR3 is TGTGCCACCAGTGATTTTCGGAAACAGGGAGGGGCCAACGTCCTGACTTTC.

CDR3 residues: CASGTGIDYEQYF. The CDR3 coding sequence is TGTGCCAGCGGGACAGGGATTGACTACGAGCAGTACTTC. The chain links TRBV19 to TRBJ2-7, with 9 bases that match TRBD1. In germline, CDR1 is LNHDA, CDR2 SQIVND (reference sequence). The V segment lost 9 bases and the J segment 3 bases; nucleotides outside the gene matches: 6. This CDR3 contains 13 residues.

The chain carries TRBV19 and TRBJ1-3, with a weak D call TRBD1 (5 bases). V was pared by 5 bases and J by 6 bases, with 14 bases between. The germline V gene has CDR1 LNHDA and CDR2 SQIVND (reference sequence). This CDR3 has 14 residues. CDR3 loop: CASSFREKLNTIYF. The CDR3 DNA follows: TGTGCCAGTAGTTTCAGGGAAAAGTTAAACACCATATATTTT.

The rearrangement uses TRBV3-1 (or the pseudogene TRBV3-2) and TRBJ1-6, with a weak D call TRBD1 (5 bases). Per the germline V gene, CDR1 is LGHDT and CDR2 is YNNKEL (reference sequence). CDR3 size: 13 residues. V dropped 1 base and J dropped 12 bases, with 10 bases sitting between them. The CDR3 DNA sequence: TGTGCCAGCAGCCAAGGAGGGGAGGTACCCCTCCACTTT. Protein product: CASSQGGEVPLHF.

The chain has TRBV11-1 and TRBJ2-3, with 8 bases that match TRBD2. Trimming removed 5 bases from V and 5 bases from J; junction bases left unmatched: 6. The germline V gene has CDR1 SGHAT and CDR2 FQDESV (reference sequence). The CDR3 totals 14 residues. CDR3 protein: CASSPPGLVDTQYF. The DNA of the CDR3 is TGTGCCAGCAGCCCACCGGGACTAGTAGATACGCAGTATTTT.

The CDR3 spells CASSLSLGPGNRGGYTF. CDR3 bases: TGTGCCAGCAGTTTATCGCTGGGGCCCGGGAACAGGGGCGGCTACACCTTC. This chain uses TRBV27 with TRBJ1-2, with 7 bases identical to TRBD1. Trimming took 0 bases from V and 8 from J; bases not matched to a gene: 15. This CDR3 comprises 17 residues. The germline CDR1 and CDR2 sequences are MNHEY and SMNVEV (reference sequence).

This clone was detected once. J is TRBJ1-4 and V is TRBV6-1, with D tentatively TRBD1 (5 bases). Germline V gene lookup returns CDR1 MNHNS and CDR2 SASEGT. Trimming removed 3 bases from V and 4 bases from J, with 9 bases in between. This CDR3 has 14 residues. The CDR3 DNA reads TGTGCCAGCAGTGATTGGGGGGGTAATGAAAAACTGTTTTTT. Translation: CASSDWGGNEKLFF.

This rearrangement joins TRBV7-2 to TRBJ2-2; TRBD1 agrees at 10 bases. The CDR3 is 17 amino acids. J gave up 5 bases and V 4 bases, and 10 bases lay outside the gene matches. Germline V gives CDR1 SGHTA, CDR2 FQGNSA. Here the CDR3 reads CASSSGRQGASTGELFF. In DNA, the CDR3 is TGTGCCAGCAGCTCAGGAAGACAGGGGGCGTCGACCGGGGAGCTGTTTTTT.